One sample yielded the 30 T cell receptor beta chains listed below, sequenced in a study of T cell responses to AZD1222 COVID-19 vaccine. Clones were read by immunoSEQ multiplex PCR, and TCRdb kept only the in-frame ones, dropping some. This sample carries some 140,000 clones, more than 90% of them seen once, and the ten largest clones take roughly 3.1%. Material: peripheral blood, obtained on day 0 of AZD1222 vaccination. Every receptor here comes from an adult in good health.

This clone was recorded only once. The V and J genes are TRBV28 and TRBJ2-7; D tentatively fits TRBD1 or TRBD2 (5 bases each). Trimming took off 7 bases at V and 1 base at J, with 17 bases between the two ends. The CDR3 has 15 amino acids. Germline CDR1 reads MDHEN; CDR2 reads SYDVKM. CDR3 sequence: CASISSGTGSYEQYF. The CDR3 nucleotides are TGTGCCAGCATCTCGTCCGGGACGGGTTCCTACGAGCAGTACTTC.

The chain uses TRBV5-6 and TRBJ2-7; D may correspond to TRBD1 or TRBD2 (5 bases each). Per the germline V gene, CDR1 is SGHDT and CDR2 is YYEEEE. This CDR3 comprises 15 residues. V was shortened by 2 bases and J by 0 bases, with 12 bases between the two germline ends. The CDR3 loop is CASSFPGPSSYEQYF. The CDR3 DNA is TGTGCCAGCAGCTTTCCGGGGCCCAGCTCCTACGAGCAGTACTTC.

The chain employs TRBV5-6 and TRBJ1-3, with a tentative D call TRBD1 (5 bases). The V end lost 4 bases, the J end lost 2 bases, and 16 bases lay between the germline ends. This CDR3 has 16 residues. Germline V gene sequence: CDR1 SGHDT, CDR2 YYEEEE. The CDR3 sequence is CASSPVGGSTGNTIYF. CDR3 nucleotide sequence: TGTGCCAGCAGCCCGGTCGGGGGGTCAACTGGAAACACCATATATTTT.

The rearrangement joins TRBV19 to TRBJ2-2; TRBD2 agrees at 11 bases. The CDR3 is made up of 16 amino acids. J was trimmed by 6 bases and V by 3 bases; bases with no gene match: 6. Germline-derived CDR1 and CDR2 are LNHDA and SQIVND (reference sequence). The CDR3 reads CASSISLAGGAGELFF. The CDR3 DNA follows: TGTGCCAGTAGTATTAGTCTAGCGGGAGGCGCCGGGGAGCTGTTTTTT.

The chain joins TRBV19 to TRBJ2-5, with a weak D call TRBD2 (5 bases). The CDR3 is 13 amino acids. CDR1 and CDR2 (germline): LNHDA, SQIVND (reference sequence). V lost 5 bases and J 2 bases, leaving 9 bases between the germline ends. CDR3 coding DNA: TGTGCCAGTAGTGCAAGACTACAAGAGACCCAGTACTTC. This encodes CASSARLQETQYF.

The CDR3 sequence: CASSPYSGVNIQYF. The CDR3 bases are TGTGCCAGTAGTCCGTATAGCGGGGTGAACATTCAGTACTTC. The rearrangement uses TRBV19 and TRBJ2-4, with TRBD2 matching over 8 bases. Germline CDR1 is LNHDA and CDR2 is SQIVND (reference sequence). This CDR3 is 14 amino acids long. V shed 5 bases and J 7 bases; nucleotides not matched to a gene: 7.

The V gene is TRBV4-2, the J gene TRBJ2-7; 7 nucleotides agree with TRBD1. The germline gives CDR1 LGHNA, CDR2 YNFKEQ. This CDR3 contains 16 residues. Germline trimming cut 1 base from V and 4 bases from J; bases unmatched to any gene: 10. CDR3 residues: CASSQGETGTPYEQYF. The DNA for the CDR3 is TGTGCCAGCAGCCAAGGGGAGACAGGGACCCCTTACGAGCAGTACTTC.

The chain employs TRBV9 and TRBJ1-4; 8 positions agree with TRBD1. V trimming: 0 bases; J trimming: 7 bases; junction bases outside the gene matches: 5. This CDR3 has 15 amino acids. The germline V gene encodes CDR1 SGDLS and CDR2 YYNGEE. CDR3 loop: CASSVEPGGAEKLFF. The CDR3 DNA reads as TGTGCCAGCAGCGTAGAACCAGGGGGCGCTGAAAAACTGTTTTTT.

The chain carries TRBV28 and TRBJ1-1; D unresolved. CDR3 size: 13 residues. Germline-derived CDR1 and CDR2 are MDHEN and SYDVKM. Trimming stripped 7 bases from V and 10 bases from J, with 19 bases between. The CDR3 spells CASTLMRASGAFF. The CDR3 DNA reads TGTGCCAGCACCCTCATGAGGGCCAGTGGAGCTTTCTTT.

The chain links TRBV5-4 to TRBJ2-3, with D perhaps matching TRBD2 (5 bases). Germline lookup yields CDR1 SGHNT and CDR2 YYREEE (reference sequence). V lost 2 bases and J lost 7, with 20 bases in between. The CDR3 extends over 16 amino acids. The CDR3 is CASSFDAGGGRNTQYF. In DNA, the CDR3 is TGTGCCAGCAGCTTCGACGCGGGCGGCGGCAGGAATACGCAGTATTTT. Full variable domain (missing parts from reference TRBV5-4 and TRBJ2-3): ETGVTQSPTHLIKTRGQQVTLRCSSQSGHNTVSWYQQALGQGPQFIFQYYREEENGRGNFPPRFSGLQFPNYSSELNVNALELDDSALYLCASSFDAGGGRNTQYFGPGTRLTVL.

The chain has TRBV5-5 and TRBJ1-1; 9 positions agree with TRBD1. This CDR3 contains 15 residues. V shed 2 bases and J 7 bases; nucleotides not matched to a gene: 9. Germline V gives CDR1 SGHKS, CDR2 YYEKEE (reference sequence). CDR3 loop: CASSLRTGAGDEAFF. The CDR3 DNA reads as TGTGCCAGCAGCTTAAGGACAGGGGCAGGGGATGAAGCTTTCTTT.

The genes are TRBV5-6 and TRBJ2-7; possible D gene TRBD2, 6 bases. This CDR3 contains 17 residues. Trimming stripped 4 bases from V and 3 bases from J, with 23 bases between. Germline assignment: CDR1 SGHDT and CDR2 YYEEEE. CDR3 DNA: TGTGCCAGCAGCGACCTGCGGGCGGGACCATCCCGCTACGAGCAGTACTTC. Protein sequence: CASSDLRAGPSRYEQYF.

This clone was counted once. The chain joins TRBV24-1 to TRBJ1-2; 9 positions agree with TRBD1. CDR1 and CDR2 (germline): KGHDR, SFDVKD. The CDR3 is 15 amino acids. J was trimmed by 5 bases and V by 5 bases; bases with no gene match: 8. For the CDR3, the DNA is TGTGCCACCAGTGGCCAGCGGGACAGGGTTTATGGCTACACCTTC. This encodes CATSGQRDRVYGYTF.

This clone was observed a handful of times. This chain joins TRBV10-3 and TRBJ2-1, with D possibly matching TRBD2 (5 bases). Germline loops: CDR1 ENHRY, CDR2 SYGVKD. This CDR3 comprises 19 residues. V was shortened by 2 bases and J by 0 bases, with 20 bases between the two germline ends. CDR3 amino acids: CAISEKEGLAMSSYNEQFF. DNA of the CDR3: TGTGCCATCAGTGAGAAAGAAGGCCTAGCTATGAGCTCCTACAATGAGCAGTTCTTC.

V gene TRBV9 combines with J gene TRBJ1-5; D is perhaps TRBD1 (5 bases). This CDR3 has 15 amino acids. Germline V CDR1 and CDR2: SGDLS, YYNGEE. Deletions cut 4 bases from V and 3 bases from J, with 14 bases between. CDR3 protein: CASSTSGTFNQPQHF. CDR3 sequence (DNA): TGTGCCAGCAGCACCTCTGGGACCTTCAATCAGCCCCAGCATTTT.

The rearrangement uses TRBV7-2 and TRBJ1-3; D not resolved. Per germline, CDR1 SGHTA and CDR2 FQGNSA. This CDR3 contains 16 residues. V lost 0 bases and J lost 0, with 9 bases in between. The CDR3: CASSLATAVSGNTIYF. CDR3 in DNA: TGTGCCAGCAGCTTAGCAACAGCGGTCTCTGGAAACACCATATATTTT.

The chain couples TRBV28 to TRBJ1-1; 7 bases fit TRBD1. The CDR3 totals 15 residues. Germline V gene sequence: CDR1 MDHEN, CDR2 SYDVKM. V gave up 2 bases and J gave up 2 bases; unmatched junction bases: 5. This CDR3 is CASSLTGARNTEAFF. The CDR3 DNA follows: TGTGCCAGCAGTTTAACAGGGGCTCGTAACACTGAAGCTTTCTTT. The variable domain in full, with the rest retrieved from reference TRBV28 and TRBJ1-1, is DVKVTQSSRYLVKRTGEKVFLECVQDMDHENMFWYRQDPGLGLRLIYFSYDVKMKEKGDIPEGYSVSREKKERFSLILESASTNQTSMYLCASSLTGARNTEAFFGQGTRLTVV.

The V and J genes are TRBV11-2 and TRBJ2-7; 8 bases are a match to TRBD1. CDR1 and CDR2 from the germline V gene are SGHAT and FQNNGV. Trimming cost V 1 base and J 4 bases; bases outside gene matches: 6. This CDR3 spans 15 amino acids. The CDR3 here is CASSLAATGAYEQYF. CDR3 sequence (DNA): TGTGCCAGCAGCTTAGCGGCGACAGGGGCGTACGAGCAGTACTTC.

The chain's CDR3 is CASSPDGGNEKLFF. CDR3 nucleotide sequence: TGTGCCAGCAGCCCCGATGGGGGGAATGAAAAACTGTTTTTT. The chain combines TRBV11-1 with TRBJ1-4, with a possible D match to TRBD1 (5 bases). Germline CDR1 is SGHAT and CDR2 is FQDESV (reference sequence). The V end was cut by 5 bases, the J end by 5 bases, with 12 bases between. The CDR3 length is 14 residues.

This sequence joins TRBV7-2 and TRBJ2-5, with D hard to call. Trimming removed 2 bases at V and 2 bases at J, with 9 bases between. The CDR3 covers 14 residues. The germline V gene has CDR1 SGHTA and CDR2 FQGNSA. The CDR3 region is CASSLRLGQETQYF. In DNA form, the CDR3 reads TGTGCCAGCAGCTTACGTCTAGGGCAAGAGACCCAGTACTTC. Variable domain in full (rest from reference TRBV7-2 and TRBJ2-5): GAGVSQSPSNKVTEKGKDVELRCDPISGHTALYWYRQSLGQGLEFLIYFQGNSAPDKSGLPSDRFSAERTGGSVSTLTIQRTQQEDSAVYLCASSLRLGQETQYFGPGTRLLVL.

V and J are TRBV3-1 (or the pseudogene TRBV3-2) and TRBJ2-2, with D unresolved. V lost 1 base to trimming and J lost 6 bases, with 15 bases between them. The CDR3 sequence is 16 residues long. Germline CDR1 and CDR2: LGHDT and YNNKEL (reference sequence). The CDR3 loop reads CASSQAGVVSAGELFF. In nucleotides, the CDR3 is TGTGCCAGCAGCCAAGCGGGCGTAGTTTCGGCCGGGGAGCTGTTTTTT.

V is TRBV7-2 and J is TRBJ1-5; 12 positions match TRBD1. Germline lookup yields CDR1 SGHTA and CDR2 FQGNSA. V shed 1 base and J 6 bases; nucleotides not matched to a gene: 4. The CDR3 length is 16 residues. The CDR3, as DNA: TGTGCCAGCAGCTTAGGGGGACAGGGGGCTGTTCAGCCCCAGCATTTT. This translates into CASSLGGQGAVQPQHF.

This chain connects TRBV30 to TRBJ2-1; 7 bases match TRBD2. Germline V gives CDR1 GTSNPN, CDR2 SVGIG (reference sequence). The V and J ends lost 8 bases and 7 bases, in that order; junction bases with no gene match: 14. This CDR3 spans 14 amino acids. The DNA for the CDR3 is TGTGCCGGGTGGGACTCCCCAGCGGGAAATGAGCAGTTCTTC. This codes for CAGWDSPAGNEQFF.

The V and J genes are TRBV5-1 and TRBJ2-1, with TRBD1 matching over 11 bases. CDR3 length: 16 amino acids. Germline assignment: CDR1 SGHRS and CDR2 YFSETQ. Unmatched junction bases numbered 4, after V lost 3 bases and J lost 2 bases. The CDR3: CASSSPGQGAYNEQFF. In nucleotides, the CDR3 is TGCGCCAGCAGCTCTCCGGGACAGGGGGCCTACAATGAGCAGTTCTTC.

The V and J genes are TRBV28 and TRBJ2-7; D possibly corresponds to TRBD2 (6 bases). The CDR3 contains 14 residues. The V gene lost 5 bases and the J gene lost 4 bases, with 15 bases spanning the gap. Germline CDR1 reads MDHEN; CDR2 reads SYDVKM. This chain's CDR3 is CASSVPGLIYEQYF. In DNA form, the CDR3 reads TGTGCCAGCAGTGTCCCGGGACTGATTTACGAGCAGTACTTC. Supplemented by reference TRBV28 and TRBJ2-7, the full variable domain reads DVKVTQSSRYLVKRTGEKVFLECVQDMDHENMFWYRQDPGLGLRLIYFSYDVKMKEKGDIPEGYSVSREKKERFSLILESASTNQTSMYLCASSVPGLIYEQYFGPGTRLTVT.

This chain connects TRBV4-1 to TRBJ1-1; TRBD1 agrees at 10 bases. The V gene end was trimmed by 5 bases and the J gene end by 1 base; junction bases not matched to a gene: 7. This CDR3 is built from 16 residues. Germline lookup yields CDR1 MGHRA and CDR2 YSYEKL. CDR3 protein: CASSGGTGVTNTEAFF. The CDR3 region has the DNA TGCGCCAGCAGCGGCGGGACAGGGGTCACGAACACTGAAGCTTTCTTT.

The V gene is TRBV3-1 (or the pseudogene TRBV3-2), the J gene TRBJ1-6, with 8 bases aligning to TRBD1. Germline lookup yields CDR1 LGHDT and CDR2 YNNKEL (reference sequence). The length of the CDR3 is 16 residues. Trimming cost V 4 bases and J 7 bases; bases outside gene matches: 9. The CDR3 DNA reads TGTGCCAGCAGCCGGAGGTTAGGACAGGGAAATTCACCCCTCCACTTT. Translation: CASSRRLGQGNSPLHF.

The chain combines TRBV28 with TRBJ1-3; no reliable D call. V was trimmed by 5 bases and J by 5 bases, leaving 19 bases between them. This CDR3 region has 16 residues. The germline V gene encodes CDR1 MDHEN and CDR2 SYDVKM. In nucleotides, the CDR3 is TGTGCCAGCAGTCCACACCTCGGACGGGTACGAAACACCATATATTTT. It codes for CASSPHLGRVRNTIYF.

This rearrangement joins TRBV11-3 to TRBJ2-1, with 7 bases that match TRBD2. The germline V gene has CDR1 SGHNT and CDR2 YENEEA. V dropped 4 bases and J dropped 11; count of bases not matched to a gene: 8. The CDR3 runs 13 residues. The CDR3 region has the DNA TGTGCCAGCAGCTCCCACCGACTAGCACAGCAGTTCTTC. Its translation: CASSSHRLAQQFF.

The chain couples TRBV28 to TRBJ2-7, with TRBD1 matching over 11 bases. Germline V gives CDR1 MDHEN, CDR2 SYDVKM. Losses at the gene ends were 3 bases for V and 6 bases for J; bases not matched to a gene: 7. The CDR3 runs to 15 residues. Here the CDR3 reads CASSFLAGTGGEQYF. The CDR3 DNA is TGTGCCAGCAGTTTCCTAGCGGGGACAGGGGGCGAGCAGTACTTC.